One and the same sample provided the 6 T cell receptor beta chains below, sequenced in a study of shared clonotypes between healthy human individuals. Sequencing was performed with immunoSEQ multiplex PCR; in TCRdb, only in-frame clones are kept and a portion is missing. The sample carries 2 million to 3 million clones, approximately 94% recorded once. The sequencing sample was made of naive CD4+ T cells from PBMCs. As for subset: CD45RA+ positively selected. The receptors stem from a man aged 18 to 30 in good health. Some clones in this sample may be carry-over from other donors' samples.

The chain uses TRBV30 and TRBJ1-2; 7 bases map to TRBD1. Per the germline V gene, CDR1 is GTSNPN and CDR2 is SVGIG (reference sequence). With V trimmed by 1 base and J by 8 bases, 4 bases remained unmatched. There are 12 residues in the CDR3. This chain's CDR3 is CAWSGTGMGYTF. In DNA form, the CDR3 reads TGTGCCTGGAGTGGGACAGGCATGGGCTACACCTTC.

The J gene is TRBJ2-7, the V gene TRBV2; 8 bases agree with TRBD1. Germline CDR1 and CDR2: SNHLY and FYNNEI. V shed 6 bases and J 0 bases; nucleotides not matched to a gene: 7. This CDR3 has 15 residues. The CDR3 protein is CASSGQGAISYEQYF. The CDR3 coding sequence is TGTGCCAGCAGCGGACAGGGTGCGATCTCCTACGAGCAGTACTTC.

In this sample, this clone turned up once. The chain carries TRBV5-4 and TRBJ2-2; TRBD2 aligns across 7 bases. Germline CDR1 and CDR2: SGHNT and YYREEE (reference sequence). The CDR3 has 17 residues. V was pared by 0 bases and J by 1 base, with 6 bases of the junction left unmatched. This CDR3 reads CASSLGPSGMNTGELFF. Here the CDR3 DNA reads TGTGCCAGCAGCTTGGGGCCCAGCGGGATGAACACCGGGGAGCTGTTTTTT.

The chain carries TRBV19 and TRBJ1-5; D perhaps matches TRBD1 (6 bases). Germline loops: CDR1 LNHDA, CDR2 SQIVND (reference sequence). The V and J ends lost 5 bases and 0 bases respectively, with 14 bases between them. This CDR3 has 16 residues. The CDR3 loop is CASSPNGGYSNQPQHF. The CDR3 DNA is TGTGCCAGTAGTCCCAATGGGGGCTATAGCAATCAGCCCCAGCATTTT.

V is TRBV4-2 and J is TRBJ2-5; maybe TRBD1 (5 bases). From germline, CDR1 is LGHNA and CDR2 YNFKEQ. The CDR3 is 17 residues long. V was pared by 2 bases and J by 2 bases, with 18 bases between. In nucleotides, the CDR3 is TGTGCCAGCAGCCAACCGACAGTAACCCTATTACAAGAGACCCAGTACTTC. Amino acids: CASSQPTVTLLQETQYF.

This sequence joins TRBV6-9 and TRBJ2-2, with D unresolved. CDR3 length: 15 residues. In germline, CDR1 is MNHGY, CDR2 SVAAGI. Trimming cost V 4 bases and J 5 bases, with 14 bases left between them. The CDR3 spells CASSFVPPETGELFF. CDR3 bases: TGTGCCAGCAGTTTTGTTCCCCCGGAAACCGGGGAGCTGTTTTTT.